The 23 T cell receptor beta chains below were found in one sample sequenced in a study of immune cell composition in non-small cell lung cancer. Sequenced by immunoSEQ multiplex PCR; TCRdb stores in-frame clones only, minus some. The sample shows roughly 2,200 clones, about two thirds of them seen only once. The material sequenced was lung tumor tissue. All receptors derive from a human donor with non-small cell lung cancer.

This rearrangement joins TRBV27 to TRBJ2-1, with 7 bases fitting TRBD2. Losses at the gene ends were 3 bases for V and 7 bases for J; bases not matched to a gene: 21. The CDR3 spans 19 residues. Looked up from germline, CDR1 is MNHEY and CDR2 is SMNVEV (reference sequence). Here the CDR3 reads CASSFYAVASGNLWNEQFF. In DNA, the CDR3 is TGTGCCAGCAGTTTTTATGCGGTTGCTAGCGGCAACCTTTGGAATGAGCAGTTCTTC.

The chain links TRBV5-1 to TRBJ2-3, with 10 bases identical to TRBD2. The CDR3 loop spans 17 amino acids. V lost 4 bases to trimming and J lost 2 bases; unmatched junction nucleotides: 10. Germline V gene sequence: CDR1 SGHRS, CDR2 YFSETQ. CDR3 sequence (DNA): TGCGCCAGCAGCGCTAGGGGTAGCGGGGGGCCCACAGATACGCAGTATTTT. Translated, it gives CASSARGSGGPTDTQYF.

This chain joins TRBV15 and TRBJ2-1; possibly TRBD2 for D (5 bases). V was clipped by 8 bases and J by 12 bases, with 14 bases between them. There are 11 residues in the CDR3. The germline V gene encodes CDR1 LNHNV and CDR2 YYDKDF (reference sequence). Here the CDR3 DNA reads TGTGCCACCTCGCCGGGAATTGTGCAGTTCTTC. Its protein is CATSPGIVQFF. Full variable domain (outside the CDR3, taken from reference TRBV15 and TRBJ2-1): DAMVIQNPRYQVTQFGKPVTLSCSQTLNHNVMYWYQQKSSQAPKLLFHYYDKDFNNEADTPDNFQSRRPNTSFCFLDIRSPGLGDTAMYLCATSPGIVQFFGPGTRLTVL.

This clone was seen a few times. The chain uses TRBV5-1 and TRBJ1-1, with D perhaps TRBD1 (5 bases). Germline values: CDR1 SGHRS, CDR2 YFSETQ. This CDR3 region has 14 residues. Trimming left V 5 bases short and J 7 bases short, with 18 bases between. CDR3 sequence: CASRGGGSGLEAFF. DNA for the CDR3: TGCGCCAGCAGGGGCGGGGGGAGCGGCCTTGAAGCTTTCTTT.

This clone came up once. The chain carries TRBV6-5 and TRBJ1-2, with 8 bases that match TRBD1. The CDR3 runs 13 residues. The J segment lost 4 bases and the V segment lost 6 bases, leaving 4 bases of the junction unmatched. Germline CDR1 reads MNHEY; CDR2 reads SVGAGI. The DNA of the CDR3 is TGTGCCAGCAGCTGGACAGGGACCTATGGCTACACCTTC. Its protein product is CASSWTGTYGYTF.

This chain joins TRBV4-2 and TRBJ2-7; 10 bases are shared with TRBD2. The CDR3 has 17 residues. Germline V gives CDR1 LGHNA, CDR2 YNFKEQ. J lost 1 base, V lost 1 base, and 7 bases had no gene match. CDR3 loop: CASSQGGSGGSSYEQYF. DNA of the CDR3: TGTGCCAGCAGCCAAGGGGGTAGCGGGGGGTCTTCCTACGAGCAGTACTTC.

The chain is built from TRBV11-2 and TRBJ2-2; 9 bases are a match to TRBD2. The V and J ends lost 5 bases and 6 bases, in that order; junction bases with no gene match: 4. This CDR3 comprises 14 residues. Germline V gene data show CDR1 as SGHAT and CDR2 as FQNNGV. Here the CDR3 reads CASSPLAGSGELFF. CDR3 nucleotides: TGTGCCAGCAGCCCACTAGCGGGCTCCGGGGAGCTGTTTTTT.

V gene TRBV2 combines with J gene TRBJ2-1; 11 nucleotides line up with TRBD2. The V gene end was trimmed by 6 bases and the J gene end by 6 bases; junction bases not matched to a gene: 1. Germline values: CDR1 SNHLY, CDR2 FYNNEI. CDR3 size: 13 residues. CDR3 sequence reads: CASRTSGVNEQFF. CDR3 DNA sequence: TGTGCCAGCAGGACTAGCGGGGTCAATGAGCAGTTCTTC.

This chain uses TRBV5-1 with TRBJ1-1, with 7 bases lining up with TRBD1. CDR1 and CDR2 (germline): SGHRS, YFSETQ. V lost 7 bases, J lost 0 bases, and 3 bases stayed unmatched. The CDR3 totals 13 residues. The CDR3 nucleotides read TGCGCCAGCCGAACAGGGGTGAACACTGAAGCTTTCTTT. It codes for CASRTGVNTEAFF.

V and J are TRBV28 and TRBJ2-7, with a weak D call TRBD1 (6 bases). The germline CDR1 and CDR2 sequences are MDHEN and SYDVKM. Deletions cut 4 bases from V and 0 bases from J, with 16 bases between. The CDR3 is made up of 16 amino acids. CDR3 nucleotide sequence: TGTGCCAGCAGTTCTCAGGACAGCCTTCTCTCCTACGAGCAGTACTTC. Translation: CASSSQDSLLSYEQYF.

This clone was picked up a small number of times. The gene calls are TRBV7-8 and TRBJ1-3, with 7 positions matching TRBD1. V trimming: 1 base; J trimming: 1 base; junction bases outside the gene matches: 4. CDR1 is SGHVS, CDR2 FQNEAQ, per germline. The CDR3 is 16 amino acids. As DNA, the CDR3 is TGTGCCAGCAGCTTAGTCTTGACAGGGTCTGGAAACACCATATATTTT. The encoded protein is CASSLVLTGSGNTIYF.

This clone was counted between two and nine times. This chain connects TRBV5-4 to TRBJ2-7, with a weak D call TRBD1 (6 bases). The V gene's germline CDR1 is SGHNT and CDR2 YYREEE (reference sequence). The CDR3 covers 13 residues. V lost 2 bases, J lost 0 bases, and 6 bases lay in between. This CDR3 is CASSLQGSYEQYF. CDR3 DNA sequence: TGTGCCAGCAGCTTACAGGGCTCCTACGAGCAGTACTTC.

DNA for the CDR3: TGTGCCAGCAGCTTCCTACGGGATGAAGCTTTCTTT. Translation gives CASSFLRDEAFF. The rearrangement links TRBV7-4 to TRBJ1-1; D unclear. CDR1 and CDR2 (germline): SGHVT, SQSDAQ. CDR3 length: 12 amino acids. Trimming stripped 3 bases from V and 7 bases from J, with 9 bases between.

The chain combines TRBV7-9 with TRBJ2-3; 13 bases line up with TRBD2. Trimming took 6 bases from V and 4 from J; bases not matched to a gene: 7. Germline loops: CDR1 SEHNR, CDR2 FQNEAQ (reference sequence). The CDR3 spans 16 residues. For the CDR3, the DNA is TGTGCCAGCAGTTCCGGACTAGCGGGAGTAGCAGATACGCAGTATTTT. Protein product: CASSSGLAGVADTQYF.

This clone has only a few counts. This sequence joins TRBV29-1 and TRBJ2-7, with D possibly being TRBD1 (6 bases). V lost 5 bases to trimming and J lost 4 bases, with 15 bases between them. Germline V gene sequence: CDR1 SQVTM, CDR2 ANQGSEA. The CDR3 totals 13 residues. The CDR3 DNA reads TGCAGCGTTACCCCTCGGGACAATTACGAGCAGTACTTC. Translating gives CSVTPRDNYEQYF.

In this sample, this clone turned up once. The CDR3 sequence is CASSSLTGGTEAFF. For the CDR3, the DNA is TGTGCCAGCAGCTCTCTAACAGGGGGAACTGAAGCTTTCTTT. This rearrangement joins TRBV7-3 to TRBJ1-1; 8 bases fit TRBD1. Trimming at V came to 4 bases and at J to 5 bases, leaving 6 bases not matched to a gene. CDR1 and CDR2 from the germline V gene are SGHTA and FQGTGA. The CDR3 has 14 amino acids.

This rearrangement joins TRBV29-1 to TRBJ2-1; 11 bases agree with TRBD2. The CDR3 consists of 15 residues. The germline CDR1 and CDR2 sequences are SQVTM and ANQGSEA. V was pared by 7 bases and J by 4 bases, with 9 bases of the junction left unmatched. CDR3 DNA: TGCAGCGCCCTGCTCCCTAGCGGGGGGTACAATGAGCAGTTCTTC. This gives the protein CSALLPSGGYNEQFF.

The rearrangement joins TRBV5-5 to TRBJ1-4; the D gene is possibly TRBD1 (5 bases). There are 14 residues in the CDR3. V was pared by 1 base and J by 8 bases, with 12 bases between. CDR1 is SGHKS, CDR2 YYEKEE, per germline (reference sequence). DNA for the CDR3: TGTGCCAGCAGCTTGTCGAGGACAATGGAAAAACTGTTTTTT. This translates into CASSLSRTMEKLFF.

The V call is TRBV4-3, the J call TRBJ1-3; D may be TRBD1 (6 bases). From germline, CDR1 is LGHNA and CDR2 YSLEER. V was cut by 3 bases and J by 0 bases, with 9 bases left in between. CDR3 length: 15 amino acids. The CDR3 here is CASSQLQGSGNTIYF. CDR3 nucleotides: TGCGCCAGCAGCCAGCTACAGGGCTCTGGAAACACCATATATTTT.

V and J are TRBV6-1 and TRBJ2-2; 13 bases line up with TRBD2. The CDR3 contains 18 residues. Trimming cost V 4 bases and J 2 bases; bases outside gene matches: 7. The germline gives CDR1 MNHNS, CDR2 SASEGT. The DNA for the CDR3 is TGTGCCAGCAGTGGGGGACGACTAGCGGGGGGAAACACCGGGGAGCTGTTTTTT. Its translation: CASSGGRLAGGNTGELFF.

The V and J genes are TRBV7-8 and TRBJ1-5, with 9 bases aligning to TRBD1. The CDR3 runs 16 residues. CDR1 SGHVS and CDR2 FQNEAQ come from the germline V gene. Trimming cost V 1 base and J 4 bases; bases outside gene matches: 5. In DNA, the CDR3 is TGTGCCAGCAGCTTAGAGGGACAGGGTGGTAATCAGCCCCAGCATTTT. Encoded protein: CASSLEGQGGNQPQHF.

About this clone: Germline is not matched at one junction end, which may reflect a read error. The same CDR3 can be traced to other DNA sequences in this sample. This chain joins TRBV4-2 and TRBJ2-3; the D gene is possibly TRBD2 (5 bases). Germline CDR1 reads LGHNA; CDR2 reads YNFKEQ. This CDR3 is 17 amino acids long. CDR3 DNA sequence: TGTGCCAGCAGCCAAGATTGGGGAGCTTCTAGCACGGATACGCAGTATTTT. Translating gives CASSQDWGASSTDTQYF.

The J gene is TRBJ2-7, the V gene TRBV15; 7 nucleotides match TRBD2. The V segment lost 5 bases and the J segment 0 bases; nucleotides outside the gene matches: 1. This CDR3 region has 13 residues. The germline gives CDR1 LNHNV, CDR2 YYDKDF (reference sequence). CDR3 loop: CATSGGDSYEQYF. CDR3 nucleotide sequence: TGTGCCACCAGCGGGGGGGACTCCTACGAGCAGTACTTC.